This T cell receptor (beta chain) was recorded in a study of shared clonotypes between healthy human individuals. Study as a whole: A couple of women and a few men aged 18 to 49 made up the donors.

Those who donated, Caucasian adults without exception, all lived in Nashville, Tennessee. TCRdb's table, derived via immunoSEQ multiplex PCR, lists solely in-frame clones and lacks some. The sample lists approximately 2.5 million clones, more than 80% occurring once. This TCR was sampled from a young man in good health. Material for sequencing was naive CD4+ T cells sorted from blood. Subset indicated: CD45RA+ positively selected.

Here the CDR3 DNA reads TGCGCCAGTAGCGAGGGAGGCTCTGACTATGGCTACACCTTC. Protein product: CASSEGGSDYGYTF. This rearrangement joins TRBV5-1 to TRBJ1-2; D unclear. Trimming removed 8 bases from V and 3 bases from J, with 17 bases in between. The CDR3 runs to 14 residues. The germline V gene encodes CDR1 SGHRS and CDR2 YFSETQ.